This TCR beta chain was obtained from a study of T cell responses to AZD1222 COVID-19 vaccine. Study-wide findings and caveats: The repertoires were collected only after the peak T cell response. Nearly half of unique spike-specific TCRs reportedly avoided B.1.351 and B.1.1.7 mutated regions.

Trimming pared 5 bases from V and 0 bases from J, leaving 22 bases between. Germline V gene lookup returns CDR1 SGHAT and CDR2 FQNNGV. CDR3 length equals 18 residues. The table came from immunoSEQ multiplex PCR; TCRdb's copy has only in-frame clones and leaves some out. In the table there are some 140,000 clones, roughly nine tenths of which are singletons. Notes on this clone: No antigen is known for it.

The specimen comprised peripheral blood, sampled on day 0 of MenACWY control vaccination. The sequence was obtained from an adult in good health. The V and J genes are TRBV11-2 and TRBJ1-1; D may be TRBD1 (6 bases). The CDR3 is CASSVSWGERGLNTEAFF. DNA for the CDR3: TGTGCCAGCAGCGTCTCCTGGGGGGAGAGGGGGTTGAACACTGAAGCTTTCTTT.